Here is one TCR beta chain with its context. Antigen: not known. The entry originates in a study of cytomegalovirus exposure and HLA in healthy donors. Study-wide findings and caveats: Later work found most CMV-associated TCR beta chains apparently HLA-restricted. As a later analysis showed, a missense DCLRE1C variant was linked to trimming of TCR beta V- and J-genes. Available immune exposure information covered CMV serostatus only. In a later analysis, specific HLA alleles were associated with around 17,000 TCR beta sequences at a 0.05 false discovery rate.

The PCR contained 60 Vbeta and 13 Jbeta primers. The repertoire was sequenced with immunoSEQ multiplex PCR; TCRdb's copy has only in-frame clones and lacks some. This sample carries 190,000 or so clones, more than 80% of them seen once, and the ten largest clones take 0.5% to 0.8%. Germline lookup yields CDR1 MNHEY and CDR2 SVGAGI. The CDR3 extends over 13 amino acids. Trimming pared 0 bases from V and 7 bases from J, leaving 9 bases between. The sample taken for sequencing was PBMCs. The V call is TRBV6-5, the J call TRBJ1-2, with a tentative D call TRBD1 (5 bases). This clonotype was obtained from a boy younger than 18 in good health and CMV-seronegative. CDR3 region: CASSYSRGVGYTF. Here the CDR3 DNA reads TGTGCCAGCAGTTACTCAAGGGGCGTTGGCTACACCTTC.